The present T cell receptor beta chain was sequenced within a study of OX40 agonist ivuxolimab in advanced cancers. The CDR3 loop spans 14 amino acids. Per the germline V gene, CDR1 is SGHAT and CDR2 is FQDESV (reference sequence). The J segment lost 6 bases and the V segment lost 4 bases, leaving 6 bases of the junction unmatched. Using immunoSEQ multiplex PCR, the repertoire was profiled, and TCRdb retains in-frame clones only, with some absent. The sample lists under 80,000 clones, roughly 87% occurring once. The specimen comprised CD4+ or CD8+ T cells sorted from blood, sampled in a trial of the OX40 agonist ivuxolimab. The chain employs TRBV11-1 and TRBJ2-7; 10 bases map to TRBD1. The sequence came from an adult with an advanced solid tumor such as melanoma, head and neck, liver or kidney cancer. The CDR3 DNA follows: TGTGCCAGCAGCTGGGGGGACAGGGGTTTCGAGCAGTACTTC. Translated, it gives CASSWGDRGFEQYF.